This T cell receptor beta chain was recovered during a study of tumor-infiltrating lymphocytes in primary liver carcinoma. Overall study: The study included patients who were men and women aged 30 to 69 years. Productive TCRbeta read yields ran from roughly 3.6 to 7.1 million per sample and were similar between tissues.

CDR1 is DFQATT, CDR2 SNEGSKA, per germline (reference sequence). This CDR3 has 12 amino acids. The J segment lost 5 bases and the V segment lost 6 bases, leaving 6 bases of the junction unmatched. Turning to this clonotype: The target antigen is unknown.

Priming with a constant-region primer yielded TCR beta cDNA from approximately 500 ng total RNA. Construction of TCR beta libraries relied on three successive nested multiplex PCR rounds employing slightly modified ARM-PCR. In the first two PCR rounds, TRBV1-TRBV30 forward primers were paired with a C-beta reverse primer, and each round lasted about 9 cycles. A single record per CDR3 protein comes from TCRdb applying MiXCR to the multiplex PCR reads. The data hold more than 75,000 distinct CDR3 sequences, with 65% to 80% observed a single time. The tissue used was unsorted bulk material of 20-30 mg. RNA and DNA were co-extracted from it with the AllPrep DNA/RNA mini kit. Findings of the study overall: Blood's top-250-clone fraction was significantly lower than that of tumors (p = 0.039). Whereas tumor region pairs overlapped more, tumor-adjacent and tumor-blood pairs overlapped less.

The sequencing input was liver tumor tissue from sampling region 1. Sample subset: tumor region T1, superior pole. This chain links TRBV20-1 with TRBJ2-7; 8 bases map to TRBD1. The receptor comes from a man aged 35 to 55 with primary liver carcinoma and hepatitis B virus infection. CDR3 region: CSARQGSNEQYF. In nucleotides, the CDR3 is TGCAGTGCGAGACAGGGGAGCAACGAGCAGTACTTC.